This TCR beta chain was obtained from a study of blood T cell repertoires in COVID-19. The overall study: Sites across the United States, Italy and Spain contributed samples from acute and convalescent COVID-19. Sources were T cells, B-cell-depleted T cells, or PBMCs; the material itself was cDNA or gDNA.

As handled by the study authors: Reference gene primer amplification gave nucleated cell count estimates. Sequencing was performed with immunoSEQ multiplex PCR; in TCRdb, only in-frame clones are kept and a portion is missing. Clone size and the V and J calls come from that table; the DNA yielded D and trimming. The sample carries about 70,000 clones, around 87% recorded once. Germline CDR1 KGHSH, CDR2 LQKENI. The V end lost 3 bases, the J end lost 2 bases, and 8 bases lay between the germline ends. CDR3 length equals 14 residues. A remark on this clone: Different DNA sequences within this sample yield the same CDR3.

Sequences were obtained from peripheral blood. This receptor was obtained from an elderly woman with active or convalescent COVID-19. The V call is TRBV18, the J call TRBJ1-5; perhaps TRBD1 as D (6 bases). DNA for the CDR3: TGTGCCAGCTCACCTGGGGGCGGCAATCAGCCCCAGCATTTT. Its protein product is CASSPGGGNQPQHF.